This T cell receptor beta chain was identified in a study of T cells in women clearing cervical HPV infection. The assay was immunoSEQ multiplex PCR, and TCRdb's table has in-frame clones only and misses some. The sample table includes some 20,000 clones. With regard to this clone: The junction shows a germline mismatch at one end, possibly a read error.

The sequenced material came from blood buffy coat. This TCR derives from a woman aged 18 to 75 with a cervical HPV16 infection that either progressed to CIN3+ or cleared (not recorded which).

CDR3 sequence reads: CASSQQTIWGREQFF. CDR3 DNA (partial): TGCGCCAGCAGCCAACAAACTATCTGGGGGCGTGAG. The rearrangement links TRBV4-2 to TRBJ2-1; weak D call: TRBD1 (6 bases). The CDR3 goes on 3 residues after the read ends, and that part is filled in from the germline J gene. The CDR3 contains 15 residues. Germline V gene lookup returns CDR1 LGHNA and CDR2 YNFKEQ.